The source of this T cell receptor (beta chain) is a study of beta chain features in type 1 diabetes. Study findings and constraints: TCRB CDR3s from Type 1 diabetes patients were moderately but significantly shorter in all four CD4+ subsets. VDJ junctions sequenced from type 1 diabetes patients showed fewer insertions and more deletions.

V was clipped by 2 bases and J by 7 bases; unmatched bases: 5. Germline CDR1 is MGHRA and CDR2 is YSYEKL. CDR3 length equals 14 residues. Since all of the isolated RNA was reverse transcribed, expressed TCRB transcripts were what got sequenced. Only in-frame clones appear in the TCRdb table, and some are missing; sequencing was by immunoSEQ multiplex PCR. Of some 500,000 clones in the sample, about an eighth were seen once. In all sorted populations, purity surpassed 95%. This clone was picked up a small number of times. The antigen is undetermined. The chain combines TRBV4-1 with TRBJ1-2; 9 bases are shared with TRBD1. The receptor was derived from a woman aged 18-35 years in good health. Input material: naive CD4+ T cells from blood. This chain's CDR3 is CASSQPGQGFGYTF. CDR3 nucleotides: TGCGCCAGCAGCCAACCGGGACAGGGATTTGGCTACACCTTC.